This T cell receptor (beta chain) comes out of a study of shared clonotypes between healthy human individuals. General study points: There were few donors, and this limited the genetic and exposure-history diversity represented. Sequencing depth was expected to influence donor clonotype sharing.

The CDR3 runs 13 residues. Germline V gene data show CDR1 as SGDLS and CDR2 as YYNGEE. V was pared by 2 bases and J by 3 bases, with 8 bases between. The donors, healthy adults who were HIV-negative, had experienced no recent acute infections or vaccinations. Execution of the assay was at deep level. Sequencing was performed with immunoSEQ multiplex PCR; in TCRdb, only in-frame clones are kept and a portion is missing. The data contain a few hundred thousand clones, roughly three quarters of them singletons. Remarks on this clone: Antigen unknown.

The chain employs TRBV9 and TRBJ1-1, with D uncertain. The receptor was derived from a woman aged 40 to 55 in good health. Some clones in this sample may be carry-over from other donors' samples. The specimen was PBMCs. In DNA form, the CDR3 reads TGTGCCAGCAGCGTCCAGATGGACACTGAAGCTTTCTTT. This codes for CASSVQMDTEAFF.